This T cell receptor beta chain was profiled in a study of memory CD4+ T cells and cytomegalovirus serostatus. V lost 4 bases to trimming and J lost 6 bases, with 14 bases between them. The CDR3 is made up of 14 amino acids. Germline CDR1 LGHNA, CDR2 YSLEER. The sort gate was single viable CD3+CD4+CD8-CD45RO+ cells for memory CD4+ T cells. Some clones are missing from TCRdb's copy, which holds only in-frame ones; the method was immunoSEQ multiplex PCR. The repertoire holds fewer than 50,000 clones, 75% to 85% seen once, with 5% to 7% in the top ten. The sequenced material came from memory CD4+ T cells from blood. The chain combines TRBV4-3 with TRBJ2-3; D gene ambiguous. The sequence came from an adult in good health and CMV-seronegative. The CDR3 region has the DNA TGCGCCAGCAGCCGCTGGCCTATGGAGGATACGCAGTATTTT. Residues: CASSRWPMEDTQYF.